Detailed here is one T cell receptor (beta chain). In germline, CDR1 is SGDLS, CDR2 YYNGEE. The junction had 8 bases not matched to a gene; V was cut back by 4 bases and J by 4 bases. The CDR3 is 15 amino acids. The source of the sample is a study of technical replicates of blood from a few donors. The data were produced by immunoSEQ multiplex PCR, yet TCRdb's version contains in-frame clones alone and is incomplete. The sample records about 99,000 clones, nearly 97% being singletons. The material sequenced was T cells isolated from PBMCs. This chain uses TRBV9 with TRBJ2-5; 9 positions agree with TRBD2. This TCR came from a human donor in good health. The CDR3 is CASSPLAGSPETQYF. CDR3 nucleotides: TGTGCCAGCAGCCCCCTAGCGGGAAGCCCAGAGACCCAGTACTTC.